This TCR beta chain was identified during a study of blood T cells in healthy people across ages. CDR1 is LGHDT, CDR2 YNNKEL, per germline (reference sequence). This CDR3 has 15 residues. J lost 3 bases, V lost 2 bases, and 3 bases had no gene match. Then a second PCR, running about 6 to 11 cycles, was carried out with a sample-barcoded 5' primer and a J-beta primer mix. Carrying 12 random nucleotides, a template-switch adaptor labeled each individual cDNA molecule. Researchers report that each sample yielded at least 3 million CDR3-containing paired-end reads. One entry per CDR3 protein results from TCRdb running MiXCR on the 5' RACE reads. The table records more than 600,000 distinct CDR3 sequences, roughly 25% of them present only once. The same data also contributed to another study, on T cells of mothers and their children. From that report: Reads recorded for TCR beta CDR3 numbered over 8 million per mother and several million per child.

The chain uses TRBV3-1 and TRBJ2-1; 8 positions match TRBD2. The sequenced material came from blood. This TCR was sampled from a boy under 18 in good health. The CDR3: CASSQLGGDYNEQFF. DNA of the CDR3: TGTGCCAGCAGCCAACTCGGGGGGGACTACAATGAGCAGTTCTTC.